The 24 T cell receptor beta chains below all came from one sample that was sequenced in a study of T cells after yellow fever vaccination. TCRdb ran MiXCR on the 5' RACE reads and lists one entry per CDR3 protein. The top ten clones hold roughly 25% of a sample with 65,000 to 90,000 distinct CDR3 sequences, 10% to 15% of them seen once. The sample consisted of CD8+ T cells not binding an NS4B(214-222) dextramer, sorted from PBMCs, taken 20 to 25 days after the first yellow fever vaccination. The source is a man aged 18 to 35 who received the YFV17D yellow fever vaccine.

The chain uses TRBV10-2 and TRBJ1-5; 9 bases are shared with TRBD1. J gave up 6 bases and V 8 bases, and 5 bases lay outside the gene matches. Germline lookup yields CDR1 WSHSY and CDR2 SAAADI. This CDR3 region has 13 residues. The CDR3 nucleotides read TGCGCCAGCTCCGGGGACAGGGTTCAGCCCCAGCATTTT. Protein product: CASSGDRVQPQHF.

The V and J genes are TRBV29-1 and TRBJ1-1, with a tentative D call TRBD1 (5 bases). Trimming pared 4 bases from V and 9 bases from J, leaving 9 bases between. The V gene's germline CDR1 is SQVTM and CDR2 ANQGSEA. The CDR3 is 10 amino acids. Here the CDR3 DNA reads TGCAGCGTTGGCGAGGGGAAAGCTTTCTTT. Amino acids: CSVGEGKAFF.

V and J are TRBV29-1 and TRBJ1-2; D uncertain. V gave up 5 bases and J gave up 5 bases, with 6 bases separating them. The germline V gene has CDR1 SQVTM and CDR2 ANQGSEA. This CDR3 is built from 10 residues. CDR3 coding DNA: TGCAGCGTTCGGGAGTATGGCTACACCTTC. As protein: CSVREYGYTF.

In its sample, this clonotype was seen a few times. The chain links TRBV5-5 to TRBJ2-1; TRBD1 aligns across 8 bases. The CDR3 totals 15 residues. Trimming cost V 4 bases and J 4 bases; bases outside gene matches: 7. Germline values: CDR1 SGHKS, CDR2 YYEKEE (reference sequence). The CDR3 sequence: CASSLVDRVYNEQFF. In nucleotides, the CDR3 is TGTGCCAGCAGCCTAGTGGACAGGGTTTACAATGAGCAGTTCTTC.

The chain carries TRBV13 and TRBJ2-2; D uncertain. The germline V gene has CDR1 PRHDT and CDR2 FYEKMQ (reference sequence). V was cut by 2 bases and J by 4 bases, with 5 bases left in between. The CDR3 loop spans 13 amino acids. CDR3 residues: CASSLKFTGELFF. The DNA for the CDR3 is TGTGCCAGCAGCTTAAAGTTCACCGGGGAGCTGTTTTTT.

This clonotype appeared a few times. The rearrangement joins TRBV11-2 to TRBJ2-1; no clear D. Germline loops: CDR1 SGHAT, CDR2 FQNNGV. This CDR3 contains 15 residues. The V and J ends lost 2 bases and 2 bases respectively, with 10 bases between them. In DNA form, the CDR3 reads TGTGCCAGCAGCTTAATTTTGAGCCCCTACAATGAGCAGTTCTTC. This gives the protein CASSLILSPYNEQFF.

V is TRBV5-1 and J is TRBJ2-2, with TRBD1 matching over 8 bases. Germline V gives CDR1 SGHRS, CDR2 YFSETQ. CDR3 length: 14 residues. Losses at the gene ends were 1 base for V and 5 bases for J; bases not matched to a gene: 1. The CDR3 DNA reads TGCGCCAGCAGCTTGTACAGGGGGACCGGGGAGCTGTTTTTT. Encoded protein: CASSLYRGTGELFF.

This clonotype came up a few times. V is TRBV11-3 and J is TRBJ2-2; 9 bases are a match to TRBD2. Trimming cost V 6 bases and J 6 bases; bases outside gene matches: 11. CDR1 is SGHNT and CDR2 is YENEEA in the germline V gene. The CDR3 spans 16 residues. For the CDR3, the DNA is TGTGCCAGCAGTTCCGGAGCGGGGGGCCTTGCCGGGGAGCTGTTTTTT. Its protein is CASSSGAGGLAGELFF.

This clonotype has more than one count but fewer than ten. This chain connects TRBV9 to TRBJ2-7; the match to TRBD1 covers 8 bases. The V gene end was trimmed by 3 bases and the J gene end by 2 bases; junction bases not matched to a gene: 4. Germline-derived CDR1 and CDR2 are SGDLS and YYNGEE. This CDR3 region has 14 residues. The CDR3 nucleotides read TGTGCCAGCAGCGCAGGGGGCGAGACCTACGAGCAGTACTTC. Protein sequence: CASSAGGETYEQYF.

V and J are TRBV5-8 and TRBJ1-5, with D possibly being TRBD1 (5 bases). V lost 0 bases and J lost 7, with 14 bases in between. Germline V gene sequence: CDR1 SGHTS, CDR2 YDEGEE. The CDR3 is made up of 15 amino acids. The CDR3 spells CASSLVQGGHQPQHF. The CDR3 DNA reads as TGTGCCAGCAGCTTGGTCCAGGGAGGTCACCAGCCCCAGCATTTT.

The table lists this clonotype with a few counts. The chain links TRBV20-1 to TRBJ2-2; tentatively, D is TRBD2 (5 bases). CDR3 length: 16 amino acids. Germline V gene lookup returns CDR1 DFQATT and CDR2 SNEGSKA (reference sequence). The V gene lost 0 bases and the J gene lost 1 base, with 12 bases spanning the gap. The CDR3 DNA sequence: TGCAGTGCTAGAGAGGAAGCCGCGGGGAACACCGGGGAGCTGTTTTTT. It translates to CSAREEAAGNTGELFF.

The V gene is TRBV6-5, the J gene TRBJ2-1; 8 bases line up with TRBD1. With 0 bases clipped from V and 9 bases from J, the junction kept 1 base outside the gene matches. CDR1 and CDR2 (germline): MNHEY, SVGAGI. The CDR3 length is 13 residues. Here the CDR3 reads CASSYSDRGEQFF. Here the CDR3 DNA reads TGTGCCAGCAGTTACTCCGACAGGGGTGAGCAGTTCTTC.

The J gene is TRBJ2-7, the V gene TRBV11-1; D uncertain. This CDR3 contains 15 residues. The ends were cut back, 6 bases at V and 1 base at J, with 16 bases in the middle. Per germline, CDR1 SGHAT and CDR2 FQDESV (reference sequence). CDR3 in amino acids: CASSHSRVSSYEQYF. CDR3 in DNA: TGTGCCAGCAGTCACAGCCGGGTATCGTCCTACGAGCAGTACTTC.

This clonotype was detected a few times. The chain has TRBV11-2 and TRBJ2-5, with D possibly being TRBD2 (7 bases). This CDR3 is built from 16 residues. Between the trimmed V and J ends, which lost 5 bases and 1 base, there was a span of 17 bases. Germline loops: CDR1 SGHAT, CDR2 FQNNGV. The CDR3 DNA reads as TGTGCCAGCAGCCTCAGTGGGGGGGCCCCCCAAGAGACCCAGTACTTC. Protein: CASSLSGGAPQETQYF.

This CDR3 reads CASSWRSGELFF. The CDR3, as DNA: TGTGCCAGCTCTTGGAGGTCCGGGGAGCTGTTTTTT. The V call is TRBV27, the J call TRBJ2-2; the D gene is possibly TRBD2 (5 bases). The CDR3 covers 12 residues. V dropped 8 bases and J dropped 6 bases, with 10 bases sitting between them. The germline V gene has CDR1 MNHEY and CDR2 SMNVEV (reference sequence).

This clonotype was recorded a few times. This rearrangement joins TRBV7-9 to TRBJ2-7, with D uncertain. Trimming pared 5 bases from V and 6 bases from J, leaving 14 bases between. CDR1 is SEHNR and CDR2 is FQNEAQ in the germline V gene (reference sequence). The CDR3 is 13 residues long. The CDR3 region is CASSPQRVREQYF. The CDR3 DNA reads as TGTGCCAGCAGCCCCCAAAGGGTTCGCGAGCAGTACTTC.

The DNA for the CDR3 is TGTGCCAGCAGACCCAAGGGAGGCCACCAAGAGACCCAGTACTTC. Translation gives CASRPKGGHQETQYF. J is TRBJ2-5 and V is TRBV5-6; weak D call: TRBD2 (6 bases). Trimming pared 5 bases from V and 0 bases from J, leaving 14 bases between. Germline lookup yields CDR1 SGHDT and CDR2 YYEEEE. The CDR3 is 15 amino acids.

J is TRBJ2-5 and V is TRBV13; D ambiguous. Trimming cost V 5 bases and J 4 bases, with 11 bases left between them. The germline gives CDR1 PRHDT, CDR2 FYEKMQ (reference sequence). The CDR3 length is 13 residues. The CDR3 loop reads CASSKSTIETQYF. The DNA for the CDR3 is TGTGCCAGCAGCAAGAGCACTATAGAGACCCAGTACTTC.

The rearrangement uses TRBV6-5 and TRBJ2-3; D is ambiguous. V lost 2 bases and J lost 2, with 14 bases in between. This CDR3 region has 16 residues. Germline CDR1 MNHEY, CDR2 SVGAGI. CDR3 DNA: TGTGCCAGCAGTTACCGTCCCCGCATTTTCACAGATACGCAGTATTTT. This translates into CASSYRPRIFTDTQYF.

This clonotype has just a few counts. This chain uses TRBV7-2 with TRBJ2-3; D possibly uses TRBD1 or TRBD2 (5 bases each). From germline, CDR1 is SGHTA and CDR2 FQGNSA. Trimming stripped 1 base from V and 2 bases from J, with 13 bases between. CDR3 size: 16 residues. The CDR3, as DNA: TGTGCCAGCAGCTTAGTGAGGGGTTCCCTCACAGATACGCAGTATTTT. This codes for CASSLVRGSLTDTQYF. Looking up the rest from reference TRBV7-2 and TRBJ2-3 gives the full variable domain: GAGVSQSPSNKVTEKGKDVELRCDPISGHTALYWYRQSLGQGLEFLIYFQGNSAPDKSGLPSDRFSAERTGGSVSTLTIQRTQQEDSAVYLCASSLVRGSLTDTQYFGPGTRLTVL.

At least ten counts were recorded for this clonotype. The chain is built from TRBV12-3 or TRBV12-4 and TRBJ2-2, with 8 bases lining up with TRBD1. Germline trimming cut 7 bases from V and 7 bases from J; bases unmatched to any gene: 5. The CDR3 is 13 amino acids. CDR3 residues: CASTDRGVGELFF. DNA of the CDR3: TGTGCCAGCACCGACAGGGGTGTCGGGGAGCTGTTTTTT.

This clonotype was counted a few times. CDR3: CASSYSSGVIGYGYTF. CDR3 in DNA: TGTGCCAGCAGTTACTCATCAGGGGTTATTGGCTATGGCTACACCTTC. The chain carries TRBV6-5 and TRBJ1-2; maybe TRBD1 (6 bases). The V end lost 0 bases, the J end lost 4 bases, and 15 bases lay between the germline ends. Germline CDR1 reads MNHEY; CDR2 reads SVGAGI. This CDR3 comprises 16 residues.

This clonotype was detected a few times. The CDR3 DNA is TGTGCCAGCAGTTACTCGAAGCTGGGACAGGGTACGGCTTACGAGCAGTACGTC. As protein: CASSYSKLGQGTAYEQYV. The chain couples TRBV6-2 or TRBV6-3 to TRBJ2-7; the match to TRBD1 covers 9 bases. The CDR3 spans 18 residues. Trimming removed 0 bases from V and 4 bases from J; junction bases left unmatched: 13. Per the germline V gene, CDR1 is MNHEY and CDR2 is SVGEGT.

This clonotype was counted between two and nine times. The chain employs TRBV2 and TRBJ1-2, with a tentative D call TRBD1 (5 bases). The CDR3 spans 12 residues. Per germline, CDR1 SNHLY and CDR2 FYNNEI. The V and J ends lost 7 bases and 8 bases respectively, with 14 bases between them. The CDR3 DNA sequence: TGTGCCAGCATTATAGGGGCAGGAGGCTACACCTTC. This gives the protein CASIIGAGGYTF.